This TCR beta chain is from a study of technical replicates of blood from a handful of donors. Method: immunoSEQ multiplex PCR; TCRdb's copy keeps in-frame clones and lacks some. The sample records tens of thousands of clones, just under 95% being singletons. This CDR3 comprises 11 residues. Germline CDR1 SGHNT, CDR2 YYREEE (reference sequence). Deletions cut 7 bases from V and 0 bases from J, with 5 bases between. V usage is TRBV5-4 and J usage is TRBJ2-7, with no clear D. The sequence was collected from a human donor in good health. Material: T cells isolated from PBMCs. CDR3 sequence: CASGNSYEQYF. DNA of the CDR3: TGTGCCAGCGGCAACTCCTACGAGCAGTACTTC.